This T cell receptor (beta chain) was identified during a study of shared clonotypes between healthy human individuals. Overall study: Researchers assigned three CD4 naive, three CD4 memory, two CD8 naive and one CD8 memory plate to each donor.

CD4+ cell separation produced CD45RA+ naive and CD45RA-negative memory subsets. The V gene lost 1 base and the J gene lost 0 bases, with 13 bases spanning the gap. The CDR3 runs 17 residues. Germline CDR1 is SEHNR and CDR2 is FQNEAQ (reference sequence). Study observations and caveats: Incomplete sequencing of sorted subsets was indicated by rarefaction despite large depth.

Per the authors' pipeline: From ImmunoSEQ came sequences covering only the junction and carrying no quality scores, so filtering differed. Sequencing used immunoSEQ multiplex PCR; TCRdb keeps in-frame clones, though not all of them. The DNA was the basis for D and trimming; V, J and clone size are from that table. Found here are 300,000 to 400,000 clones, about 74% of them singletons; the top ten hold under 13%. This clone was seen once. Its antigen is unidentified. Sequenced sample: memory CD4+ T cells sorted from blood. The subset is: CD45RA-negative fraction. The chain recombines TRBV7-9 with TRBJ2-4; weak D call: TRBD1 (5 bases). This sequence was found in a man aged 25-45 years in good health. This CDR3 reads CASSLEGNSLAKNIQYF. The CDR3 DNA is TGTGCCAGCAGCTTAGAGGGGAACAGTCTAGCCAAAAACATTCAGTACTTC.